This is a list of T cell receptor beta chains from one sample in a study of cytomegalovirus exposure and HLA in healthy donors. Sequencing was performed with immunoSEQ multiplex PCR; in TCRdb, only in-frame clones are kept and a portion is missing. Here the sample spans some 170,000 clones, about 83% being singletons. Sequenced sample: PBMCs. The source is a female donor in good health and CMV-seronegative. The CDR3 runs from the conserved cysteine through the conserved F or W. The order of the fields is clone size, J gene, D gene, V gene, CDR3 protein, CDR3 DNA. The D gene is left open where the match is weak. Part of the rows lack a size; the others show once, few, many or a class for expanded clones.

clone size: -; J gene: TRBJ1-2; D gene: -; V gene: TRBV19; CDR3 protein: CASSTGFDYGYTF; CDR3 DNA: TGTGCCAGTAGTACAGGGTTCGACTATGGCTACACCTTC
clone size: once; J gene: TRBJ2-1; D gene: TRBD2; V gene: TRBV9; CDR3 protein: CASSVGRGAYNEQFF; CDR3 DNA: TGTGCCAGCAGCGTAGGACGGGGGGCCTACAATGAGCAGTTCTTC
clone size: -; J gene: TRBJ2-7; D gene: TRBD2; V gene: TRBV28; CDR3 protein: CASSSDAVRGGDF; CDR3 DNA: TGTGCCAGCAGTTCCGACGCCGTGAGGGGAGGGGACTTC
clone size: -; J gene: TRBJ1-1; D gene: TRBD1; V gene: TRBV9; CDR3 protein: CASSPDRGLTEAFF; CDR3 DNA: TGTGCCAGCAGCCCAGACAGGGGGCTTACTGAAGCTTTCTTT
clone size: -; J gene: TRBJ2-7; D gene: -; V gene: TRBV5-6; CDR3 protein: CASSRGTLYEQYF; CDR3 DNA: TGTGCCAGCAGCAGGGGAACCCTGTACGAGCAGTACTTC
clone size: -; J gene: TRBJ2-1; D gene: -; V gene: TRBV5-8; CDR3 protein: CASTPFRGSYNEQFF; CDR3 DNA: TGTGCCAGCACCCCCTTCCGGGGAAGTTACAATGAGCAGTTCTTC
clone size: -; J gene: TRBJ2-2; D gene: -; V gene: TRBV5-1; CDR3 protein: CASSPGGGGDSGELFF; CDR3 DNA: TGCGCCAGCAGCCCTGGAGGAGGGGGGGACTCCGGGGAGCTGTTTTTT
clone size: few; J gene: TRBJ1-2; D gene: -; V gene: TRBV7-9; CDR3 protein: CASSYPGGGDFGYTF; CDR3 DNA: TGTGCCAGCAGCTACCCGGGGGGGGGTGACTTTGGCTACACCTTC
clone size: -; J gene: TRBJ2-7; D gene: TRBD2; V gene: TRBV5-1; CDR3 protein: CASSTELAGEHEQYF; CDR3 DNA: TGCGCCAGCAGTACAGAACTAGCGGGGGAACATGAGCAGTACTTC
clone size: -; J gene: TRBJ1-4; D gene: TRBD1; V gene: TRBV6-6; CDR3 protein: CASSPGGPGGNEKLFF; CDR3 DNA: TGTGCCAGCAGCCCAGGGGGACCTGGGGGGAATGAAAAACTGTTTTTT
clone size: -; J gene: TRBJ1-5; D gene: -; V gene: TRBV19; CDR3 protein: CASSIRGASNQPQHF; CDR3 DNA: TGTGCCAGTAGTATTCGGGGGGCTAGCAATCAGCCCCAGCATTTT